Shown below are 19 T cell receptor beta chains from a single sample sequenced in a study of T and B cells in COVID-19 patients. TRB rearrangements were amplified by multiplex PCR with BIOMED2 TRB-A/B primers. One entry per CDR3 protein results from TCRdb running MiXCR on the multiplex PCR reads. This table has 3,500 to 4,500 distinct CDR3 sequences, more than 20% appearing once. TRB was amplified from about 250-500 ng of blood genomic DNA. The sequenced material came from blood. These receptor sequences come from a human donor with active COVID-19.

This clonotype is labeled large. The chain recombines TRBV6-5 with TRBJ2-3; 11 nucleotides match TRBD2. The germline CDR1 and CDR2 sequences are MNHEY and SVGAGI. V lost 6 bases, J lost 1 base, and 3 bases stayed unmatched. The CDR3 loop spans 15 amino acids. The CDR3 loop is CASRTGLAGTDTQYF. The CDR3 bases are TGTGCCAGCAGGACGGGACTAGCGGGCACAGATACGCAGTATTTT.

This clonotype is categorized as large. The chain carries TRBV15 and TRBJ2-1, with 7 bases fitting TRBD1. This CDR3 has 12 amino acids. CDR1 LNHNV and CDR2 YYDKDF come from the germline V gene (reference sequence). The ends lost 4 bases at V and 8 bases at J; junction bases unmatched: 2. This CDR3 reads CATSIDRDEQFF. CDR3 bases: TGTGCCACCAGCATAGACAGGGATGAGCAGTTCTTC.

There are a few counts of this clonotype. This rearrangement joins TRBV10-3 to TRBJ1-1, with 9 bases fitting TRBD1. The CDR3 is 14 amino acids. Germline V lookup: CDR1 ENHRY, CDR2 SYGVKD. Losses at the gene ends were 5 bases for V and 7 bases for J; bases not matched to a gene: 8. The CDR3 coding sequence is TGTGCCATCAGTAGAACGGACAGGGGAGGTGAAGCTTTCTTT. Protein product: CAISRTDRGGEAFF.

This chain joins TRBV20-1 and TRBJ1-2; tentative D call: TRBD1 (5 bases). This CDR3 spans 14 amino acids. CDR1 and CDR2 from the germline V gene are DFQATT and SNEGSKA (reference sequence). V was pared by 3 bases and J by 3 bases, with 14 bases between. CDR3 coding DNA: TGCAGTGCTAGGAGTGACAGCAAGTACTATGGCTACACCTTC. It yields the protein CSARSDSKYYGYTF.

By proportion, this clonotype is medium-sized. V and J are TRBV5-4 and TRBJ2-5; possible D gene TRBD2, 5 bases. Trimming shortened V by 4 bases and J by 5 bases, and 18 bases separated the two germline ends. CDR3 length: 15 residues. In germline, CDR1 is SGHNT, CDR2 YYREEE (reference sequence). CDR3 bases: TGTGCCAGCAGCCCTGAGGGTGGCGTGCGGGAGACCCAGTACTTC. Its translation: CASSPEGGVRETQYF.

The rearrangement uses TRBV5-1 and TRBJ1-2; D remains ambiguous. The CDR3 is made up of 15 amino acids. Trimming removed 0 bases at V and 0 bases at J, with 9 bases between. Germline V CDR1 and CDR2: SGHRS, YFSETQ. CDR3 coding DNA: TGCGCCAGCAGCTTGGGGCAGACCCCTAACTATGGCTACACCTTC. This gives the protein CASSLGQTPNYGYTF.

The chain employs TRBV5-1 and TRBJ2-1, with 13 bases lining up with TRBD2. The CDR3 runs 21 residues. V lost 2 bases, J lost 3 bases, and 17 bases stayed unmatched. Germline values: CDR1 SGHRS, CDR2 YFSETQ. The CDR3 is CASSLTHGTSGKRLGYNEQFF. CDR3 nucleotides: TGCGCCAGCAGCTTAACCCACGGGACTAGCGGGAAAAGGTTGGGCTACAATGAGCAGTTCTTC.

In this sample, this clonotype is medium-sized. V and J are TRBV15 and TRBJ2-3; D is possibly TRBD2 (6 bases). The V end was cut by 3 bases, the J end by 2 bases, with 18 bases between. Germline CDR1 and CDR2: LNHNV and YYDKDF (reference sequence). This CDR3 has 17 residues. For the CDR3, the DNA is TGTGCCACCAGCAGGGCCCCGGGACTGGCCTCCACAGATACGCAGTATTTT. It yields the protein CATSRAPGLASTDTQYF.

Relative to its sample, this clonotype is medium-sized. The J gene is TRBJ1-3, the V gene TRBV10-3, with a weak D call TRBD1 (5 bases). CDR3 size: 15 residues. Germline V gene data show CDR1 as ENHRY and CDR2 as SYGVKD. The V and J ends lost 3 bases and 0 bases respectively, with 9 bases between them. CDR3 DNA sequence: TGTGCCATCAGTGAAAGAGGGACCTCTGGAAACACCATATATTTT. This translates into CAISERGTSGNTIYF.

Of note for this clonotype: An end of the junction does not agree with germline; a read error may underlie this. The chain recombines TRBV19 with TRBJ2-7; 9 bases match TRBD2. The CDR3 has 14 amino acids. CDR1 and CDR2 (germline): LNHDA, SQIVND (reference sequence). The CDR3 region is CASSMGLAFYVQYF. Here the CDR3 DNA reads TGTGCCAGTAGTATGGGACTAGCTTTCTACGTGCAGTACTTC.

Within the sample, this clonotype is medium-sized (0.01 to 0.1%). The V and J genes are TRBV6-6 and TRBJ2-1; TRBD2 aligns across 13 bases. With V trimmed by 2 bases and J by 9 bases, 7 bases remained unmatched. This CDR3 comprises 16 residues. CDR1 is MNHNY, CDR2 SVGAGI, per germline (reference sequence). CDR3 region: CASSYDTSGRAGEQFF. DNA of the CDR3: TGTGCCAGCAGTTACGATACTAGCGGGAGGGCCGGTGAGCAGTTCTTC.

For this clonotype: One junction end does not reproduce the germline sequence, and a read error may be involved. V gene TRBV4-3 combines with J gene TRBJ1-2; tentatively, D is TRBD1 (6 bases). Germline V gene data show CDR1 as LGHNA and CDR2 as YSLEER. CDR3 size: 15 residues. The chain's CDR3 is CASSRLTGPEWGYTF. As DNA, the CDR3 is TGTGCCAGCAGCCGCCTGACAGGCCCCGAGTGGGGCTACACCTTC.

This clonotype rates as medium-sized (0.01 to 0.1%). The chain joins TRBV12-3 or TRBV12-4 to TRBJ2-4, with D perhaps TRBD1 (5 bases). The CDR3 loop spans 12 amino acids. Trimming took off 6 bases at V and 15 bases at J, with 18 bases between the two ends. CDR3 coding DNA: TGTGCCAGCAGCCCCGATCGAAGGGGAAGGTACTTC. This translates into CASSPDRRGRYF.

This clonotype has just a few counts. V usage is TRBV5-1 and J usage is TRBJ1-3; no firm D call. CDR1 is SGHRS, CDR2 YFSETQ, per germline. CDR3 length: 15 amino acids. V dropped 0 bases and J dropped 0 bases, with 7 bases sitting between them. This CDR3 is CASSLDGLSGNTIYF. The CDR3, as DNA: TGCGCCAGCAGCTTGGACGGTCTCTCTGGAAACACCATATATTTT.

In this sample, this clonotype is medium-sized. The chain couples TRBV12-3 or TRBV12-4 to TRBJ2-7; unclear D gene. V lost 2 bases, J lost 5 bases, and 1 base lay in between. The CDR3 runs to 10 residues. DNA for the CDR3: TGTGCCAGCAGTTTAAACGAGCAGTACTTC. Its protein product is CASSLNEQYF.

This clonotype is classed as medium-sized. CDR3: CASSYPPSDEQYF. The CDR3, as DNA: TGTGCCAGCAGTTACCCCCCTAGCGATGAGCAGTACTTC. V is TRBV6-5 and J is TRBJ2-7; tentatively, D is TRBD2 (6 bases). This CDR3 region has 13 residues. Germline CDR1 MNHEY, CDR2 SVGAGI. V lost 2 bases to trimming and J lost 7 bases, with 12 bases between them.

J is TRBJ1-2 and V is TRBV7-2; D perhaps matches TRBD1 (5 bases). This CDR3 is 13 amino acids long. V gave up 4 bases and J gave up 4 bases, with 10 bases separating them. Germline CDR1 reads SGHTA; CDR2 reads FQGNSA. CDR3 loop: CASSSGGGYGYTF. The CDR3, as DNA: TGTGCCAGCAGCTCAGGCGGGGGCTATGGCTACACCTTC.

Many counts were recorded for this clonotype. V and J are TRBV20-1 and TRBJ2-7; 9 bases are a match to TRBD1. The CDR3 contains 11 residues. Germline values: CDR1 DFQATT, CDR2 SNEGSKA (reference sequence). After removal of 8 bases from V and 5 bases from J, the junction contained 4 bases not matched to a gene. The CDR3 DNA follows: TGCAGTCCGGGACAGGGAAACGAGCAGTACTTC. This gives the protein CSPGQGNEQYF.

The chain combines TRBV9 with TRBJ2-6; D is possibly TRBD1 (5 bases). The length of the CDR3 is 17 residues. Trimming took off 2 bases at V and 0 bases at J, with 12 bases between the two ends. Germline CDR1 SGDLS, CDR2 YYNGEE. CDR3 amino acids: CASSVLGASSGANVLTF. CDR3 DNA: TGTGCCAGCAGCGTTCTTGGGGCCAGCTCTGGGGCCAACGTCCTGACTTTC.